This T cell receptor (beta chain) was sequenced for a study of Graves' ophthalmopathy and Graves' hyperthyroidism. The wider study: Peripheral blood sampling preceded any treatment and occurred at initial diagnosis.

As the template, RNA transcripts were used to amplify TCR beta CDR3 regions. Following a first-round RT-PCR that used HTBI primers, a second-round multiplex PCR was carried out. MiXCR, applied by TCRdb to the multiplex PCR reads, yields one record per CDR3 protein. The sample holds about 390,000 distinct CDR3 sequences, less than 20% seen once. Trimming shortened V by 0 bases and J by 5 bases, and 13 bases separated the two germline ends. Germline-derived CDR1 and CDR2 are GTSNPN and SVGIG (reference sequence). The CDR3 is made up of 15 amino acids. Hyperthyroidism showing no ophthalmopathy within 18 months of follow-up was stable. PBMCs stemmed from approximately 9.7 ml of fresh peripheral blood. As regards this clonotype: Its matching antigen is unknown.

General study points: This model predicted ophthalmopathy progression (sensitivity around 71%, specificity around 72%).

The sequencing input was peripheral blood. The chain joins TRBV30 to TRBJ2-2; weak D call: TRBD1 (6 bases). This sequence was found in a woman aged 18-29 years with stable Graves' hyperthyroidism. The CDR3 DNA reads as TGTGCCTGGAGTGTACAGGGCAGGGCGACCGGGGAGCTGTTTTTT. It is translated as CAWSVQGRATGELFF.